These 28 T cell receptor beta chains were all obtained from the same sample, sequenced in a study of spatial heterogeneity in lung cancer. In TCRdb, the 5' RACE reads were re-called with MiXCR into one record per CDR3 protein. The data contain around 47,000 distinct CDR3 sequences, about 7.4% of them singletons. Time point given: blood at routine non-recurrence follow-up after resection. Unsorted whole RNA from tumor, nontumor lung or frozen PBMC underwent sequencing. Material: PBMCs, obtained at follow-up. The receptor source for this set is a female donor with early-stage non-small cell lung cancer.

This clonotype was counted at least ten times. V usage is TRBV29-1 and J usage is TRBJ1-2; D remains ambiguous. V lost 2 bases and J 5 bases, leaving 6 bases between the germline ends. The CDR3 is made up of 11 amino acids. From germline, CDR1 is SQVTM and CDR2 ANQGSEA. As DNA, the CDR3 is TGCAGCGTTGAATACGGGTATGGCTACACCTTC. It translates to CSVEYGYGYTF. The variable domain in full, completed from reference TRBV29-1 and TRBJ1-2, reads SAVISQKPSRDICQRGTSLTIQCQVDSQVTMMFWYRQQPGQSLTLIATANQGSEATYESGFVIDKFPISRPNLTFSTLTVSNMSPEDSSIYLCSVEYGYGYTFGSGTRLTVV.

This sequence joins TRBV7-2 and TRBJ1-1; the D is unclear. The V gene lost 5 bases and the J gene lost 4 bases, with 17 bases spanning the gap. The CDR3 runs 15 residues. Per germline, CDR1 SGHTA and CDR2 FQGNSA. The CDR3 here is CASSPRPGPITEAFF. CDR3 nucleotide sequence: TGTGCCAGCAGCCCCCGTCCTGGGCCGATCACTGAAGCTTTCTTT.

This clonotype was counted only a few times. The rearrangement joins TRBV11-2 to TRBJ1-6; no reliable D call. Germline CDR1 reads SGHAT; CDR2 reads FQNNGV. Trimming took 1 base from V and 7 from J, leaving 5 bases between them. The CDR3 is 13 residues long. The chain's CDR3 is CASSLGVNSPLHF. CDR3 in DNA: TGTGCCAGCAGCTTAGGGGTAAATTCACCCCTCCACTTT.

The chain carries TRBV5-1 and TRBJ1-2; D call uncertain. The V end was cut by 3 bases, the J end by 4 bases, with 13 bases between. This CDR3 is 14 amino acids long. Germline V CDR1 and CDR2: SGHRS, YFSETQ. CDR3 sequence reads: CASSSRGGPYGYTF. The CDR3 DNA follows: TGCGCCAGCAGCTCCCGGGGAGGACCCTATGGCTACACCTTC.

This clonotype was seen only a few times. V usage is TRBV15 and J usage is TRBJ1-6; 10 nucleotides align to TRBD1. The CDR3 length is 14 residues. V gave up 5 bases and J gave up 7 bases; unmatched junction bases: 2. The germline V gene has CDR1 LNHNV and CDR2 YYDKDF (reference sequence). CDR3 loop: CATSRGQGNSPLHF. The CDR3 region has the DNA TGTGCCACCAGCCGGGGACAGGGGAATTCACCCCTCCACTTT.

In its sample, this clonotype was seen a few times. The V and J genes are TRBV7-2 and TRBJ2-3, with 8 nucleotides matching TRBD2. There are 17 residues in the CDR3. V dropped 4 bases and J dropped 1; count of bases not matched to a gene: 10. The germline V gene encodes CDR1 SGHTA and CDR2 FQGNSA. The CDR3 region is CASSSRAGGAGTDTQYF. The CDR3 nucleotides read TGTGCCAGCAGCTCTAGAGCCGGGGGGGCCGGCACAGATACGCAGTATTTT.

This clonotype has a count of ten or more. This chain connects TRBV3-1 to TRBJ1-5, with TRBD1 as a possible D gene (6 bases). The germline V and J ends were trimmed by 1 base and 4 bases, with 11 bases remaining between them. The CDR3 is 15 amino acids. CDR1 is LGHDT and CDR2 is YNNKEL in the germline V gene (reference sequence). The CDR3 nucleotides read TGTGCCAGCAGCCAAGGGGGTCAGGGGAATCAGCCCCAGCATTTT. It codes for CASSQGGQGNQPQHF.

The chain combines TRBV20-1 with TRBJ2-1, with TRBD2 matching 13 bases. This CDR3 contains 17 residues. CDR1 and CDR2 (germline): DFQATT, SNEGSKA (reference sequence). J lost 0 bases, V lost 1 base, and 3 bases had no gene match. The CDR3 here is CSARGLAGGNSYNEQFF. The CDR3 DNA is TGCAGTGCTAGAGGACTAGCGGGGGGCAACTCCTACAATGAGCAGTTCTTC.

In this sample, this clonotype turned up many times. This chain connects TRBV20-1 to TRBJ1-2, with D tentatively TRBD1 (5 bases). CDR1 DFQATT and CDR2 SNEGSKA come from the germline V gene (reference sequence). The CDR3 loop spans 14 amino acids. V was cut by 3 bases and J by 6 bases, with 17 bases left in between. CDR3 in DNA: TGCAGTGCTAGTCTTTCTGAGACGGGGGATGGCTACACCTTC. This sequence encodes CSASLSETGDGYTF.

The chain has TRBV7-6 and TRBJ2-3; TRBD1 is a possible D gene (6 bases). Germline V gives CDR1 SGHVS, CDR2 FNYEAQ. This CDR3 comprises 14 residues. V was pared by 3 bases and J by 7 bases, with 14 bases between. The DNA for the CDR3 is TGTGCCAGCAGCTTTTTTTACGGACAGAATACGCAGTATTTT. This translates into CASSFFYGQNTQYF.

This clonotype was counted between two and nine times. The rearrangement uses TRBV7-2 and TRBJ2-7; weak D call: TRBD1 (6 bases). V was pared by 0 bases and J by 5 bases, with 14 bases between. From germline, CDR1 is SGHTA and CDR2 FQGNSA. The CDR3 contains 15 residues. The CDR3 here is CASSLAETGGHEQYF. CDR3 bases: TGTGCCAGCAGCTTAGCGGAGACAGGAGGTCACGAGCAGTACTTC.

The chain combines TRBV5-6 with TRBJ2-7; 8 bases line up with TRBD1. The V segment lost 4 bases and the J segment 3 bases; nucleotides outside the gene matches: 12. The germline V gene encodes CDR1 SGHDT and CDR2 YYEEEE. This CDR3 has 16 amino acids. CDR3 in amino acids: CASSLNPGQVHYEQYF. For the CDR3, the DNA is TGTGCCAGCAGCCTAAACCCGGGACAGGTCCACTACGAGCAGTACTTC.

This chain connects TRBV6-6 to TRBJ2-7; D ambiguous. V was cut by 7 bases and J by 3 bases, with 13 bases left in between. The CDR3 totals 13 residues. CDR1 is MNHNY, CDR2 SVGAGI, per germline (reference sequence). CDR3 nucleotide sequence: TGTGCCAGCACCGCAACCCCCAGCTACGAGCAGTACTTC. Amino acid sequence: CASTATPSYEQYF.

This clonotype was detected ten times or more. The CDR3: CASRPGQGSGNTIYF. The CDR3 DNA follows: TGTGCCAGCAGACCGGGACAGGGTTCTGGAAACACCATATATTTT. V usage is TRBV12-3 or TRBV12-4 and J usage is TRBJ1-3; 9 nucleotides line up with TRBD1. J lost 1 base, V lost 6 bases, and 4 bases had no gene match. This CDR3 comprises 15 residues.

This clonotype was seen repeatedly, ten times or more. The gene calls are TRBV5-1 and TRBJ1-2; no clear D gene. V was shortened by 1 base and J by 4 bases, with 11 bases between the two germline ends. Germline V gene data show CDR1 as SGHRS and CDR2 as YFSETQ. This CDR3 is 14 amino acids long. The CDR3 here is CASSLRDASYGYTF. As DNA, the CDR3 is TGCGCCAGCAGCTTGCGAGACGCATCCTATGGCTACACCTTC. Full variable domain (rest looked up from reference TRBV5-1 and TRBJ1-2): KAGVTQTPRYLIKTRGQQVTLSCSPISGHRSVSWYQQTPGQGLQFLFEYFSETQRNKGNFPGRFSGRQFSNSRSEMNVSTLELGDSALYLCASSLRDASYGYTFGSGTRLTVV.

This clonotype was detected only a few times. The rearrangement uses TRBV12-3 or TRBV12-4 and TRBJ2-3, with 7 bases lining up with TRBD1. V was clipped by 7 bases and J by 3 bases; unmatched bases: 4. The CDR3 extends over 13 amino acids. The DNA of the CDR3 is TGTGCCAGCATACAGGGGTGGACAGATACGCAGTATTTT. Protein: CASIQGWTDTQYF.

In this sample, this clonotype turned up many times. This rearrangement joins TRBV7-9 to TRBJ1-1, with D unresolved. Germline V gene lookup returns CDR1 SEHNR and CDR2 FQNEAQ (reference sequence). The CDR3 spans 13 residues. The ends were cut back, 2 bases at V and 1 base at J, with 5 bases in the middle. DNA for the CDR3: TGTGCCAGCAGCTTATCAGGGAACACTGAAGCTTTCTTT. The encoded protein is CASSLSGNTEAFF.

This clonotype showed up many times. The chain carries TRBV7-2 and TRBJ2-5; D possibly corresponds to TRBD2 (5 bases). Trimming stripped 3 bases from V and 1 base from J, with 9 bases between. The CDR3 length is 14 residues. In germline, CDR1 is SGHTA, CDR2 FQGNSA. CDR3 DNA sequence: TGTGCCAGCAGCTTTTCCCGGGGCCAAGAGACCCAGTACTTC. It yields the protein CASSFSRGQETQYF.

This clonotype showed up many times. The rearrangement joins TRBV2 to TRBJ2-3; 8 bases are shared with TRBD2. The CDR3 extends over 15 amino acids. The V and J ends lost 7 bases and 2 bases, in that order; junction bases with no gene match: 8. Germline lookup yields CDR1 SNHLY and CDR2 FYNNEI. CDR3 residues: CASKKERGNTDTQYF. The CDR3, as DNA: TGTGCCAGCAAAAAAGAGCGGGGGAACACAGATACGCAGTATTTT.

J is TRBJ1-2 and V is TRBV7-2; D gene unclear. Trimming shortened V by 2 bases and J by 0 bases, and 4 bases separated the two germline ends. CDR3 length: 13 amino acids. The V gene's germline CDR1 is SGHTA and CDR2 FQGNSA. The CDR3 loop is CASSLIPNYGYTF. Written as DNA, the CDR3 is TGTGCCAGCAGCTTAATCCCTAACTATGGCTACACCTTC.

This clonotype occurred many times. CDR3: CASSIPRATNEKLFF. CDR3 nucleotide sequence: TGTGCCAGCAGCATCCCCAGGGCAACTAATGAAAAACTGTTTTTT. The V call is TRBV11-2, the J call TRBJ1-4; tentative D call: TRBD1 (5 bases). Germline CDR1 reads SGHAT; CDR2 reads FQNNGV. This CDR3 is 15 amino acids long. Trimming pared 5 bases from V and 0 bases from J, leaving 10 bases between.

Judged by abundance, this clonotype is medium-sized. In DNA, the CDR3 is TGCAGTGTCCTAGACGCAGATACGCAGTATTTT. Its translation: CSVLDADTQYF. The chain couples TRBV20-1 to TRBJ2-3; D is uncertain. From germline, CDR1 is DFQATT and CDR2 SNEGSKA (reference sequence). Trimming took off 7 bases at V and 4 bases at J, with 9 bases between the two ends. This CDR3 is 11 amino acids long.

This clonotype was detected many times. The CDR3 is CASSLGGQGKNIQYF. For the CDR3, the DNA is TGTGCCAGCAGCTTAGGAGGACAGGGCAAAAACATTCAGTACTTC. J is TRBJ2-4 and V is TRBV7-2; 8 bases line up with TRBD1. This CDR3 comprises 15 residues. Germline loops: CDR1 SGHTA, CDR2 FQGNSA. The V gene end was trimmed by 1 base and the J gene end by 3 bases; junction bases not matched to a gene: 2. Using reference TRBV7-2 and TRBJ2-4 for the parts outside the CDR3, the full variable domain is GAGVSQSPSNKVTEKGKDVELRCDPISGHTALYWYRQSLGQGLEFLIYFQGNSAPDKSGLPSDRFSAERTGGSVSTLTIQRTQQEDSAVYLCASSLGGQGKNIQYFGAGTRLSVL.

This clonotype occurred a few times. The chain employs TRBV6-5 and TRBJ1-1, with D uncertain. Germline V lookup: CDR1 MNHEY, CDR2 SVGAGI. The CDR3 runs to 15 residues. V lost 2 bases to trimming and J lost 1 base, with 11 bases between them. In DNA, the CDR3 is TGTGCCAGCAGTTACGCCCAGAGAGGGAACACTGAAGCTTTCTTT. Encoded protein: CASSYAQRGNTEAFF.

This clonotype was seen only a few times. The chain uses TRBV27 and TRBJ2-2; D uncertain. Germline loops: CDR1 MNHEY, CDR2 SMNVEV (reference sequence). V was trimmed by 3 bases and J by 8 bases, leaving 10 bases between them. This CDR3 has 13 residues. CDR3 in DNA: TGTGCCAGCAGTTTGGGCGGAAGGGGGGAGCTGTTTTTT. Protein product: CASSLGGRGELFF.

About this clonotype itself: The junction departs from germline at one end; a sequencing error may be responsible. The chain uses TRBV14 and TRBJ1-1; D uncertain. The CDR3 covers 18 residues. The germline V gene has CDR1 SGHDN and CDR2 FVKESK. As DNA, the CDR3 is TGTGCCAGCAGTCAAGAAACAGTCTTCATACCACTGAACACTGAAGCTTTCTTT. This sequence encodes CASSQETVFIPLNTEAFF.

This clonotype appeared a few times. CDR3: CASSPTGFGTDTQYF. The DNA of the CDR3 is TGTGCCAGCTCACCGACAGGGTTTGGCACAGATACGCAGTATTTT. This sequence joins TRBV18 and TRBJ2-3; 7 nucleotides line up with TRBD1. Unmatched junction bases numbered 4, after V lost 3 bases and J lost 1 base. This CDR3 comprises 15 residues. Germline CDR1 and CDR2: KGHSH and LQKENI.

This clonotype was found many times. The chain is built from TRBV6-6 and TRBJ1-1, with D unclear. The germline CDR1 and CDR2 sequences are MNHNY and SVGAGI (reference sequence). Trimming took off 2 bases at V and 1 base at J, with 8 bases between the two ends. The CDR3 is made up of 14 amino acids. The CDR3 DNA follows: TGTGCCAGCAGTTACGGGCCAGAGAACACTGAAGCTTTCTTT. Its protein is CASSYGPENTEAFF.